These T cell receptor beta chains were read from a single sample in a study of blood T cell repertoires in COVID-19. Produced via immunoSEQ multiplex PCR; TCRdb's table is partial and in-frame only. The data hold 80,000 to 85,000 clones, with 88% observed a single time. Sequencing input: peripheral blood. These receptors all come from a woman aged 80 or over with acute or convalescent COVID-19. CDR3s include the opening cysteine and the closing phenylalanine or tryptophan. A D gene is named only where the DNA matches it firmly. Rows give clone size only sometimes, using once, few, many, or a class for an expanded clone.

J: TRBJ2-1
V: TRBV4-2
size: once
D: TRBD2
DNA: TGTGCCAGCAGCCAAGATCAAGCGGGAGAGGACAATGAGCAGTTCTTC
CDR3: CASSQDQAGEDNEQFF

J: TRBJ1-6
V: TRBV19
size: .
D: TRBD1
DNA: TGTGCCAGTAGTAACCGGGACAGGGGTTCACCCCTCCACTTT
CDR3: CASSNRDRGSPLHF

J: TRBJ2-1
V: TRBV10-3
size: .
D: TRBD1
DNA: TGTGCCATCAGTGAAGAGGGACAGATATCTATTGAGCAGTTCTTC
CDR3: CAISEEGQISIEQFF

J: TRBJ2-2
V: TRBV5-1
size: .
D: .
DNA: TGCGCCAGCAGCCAGATCACTACAGGGAGCACCGGGGAGCTGTTTTTT
CDR3: CASSQITTGSTGELFF

J: TRBJ2-4
V: TRBV3-1/TRBV3-2
size: .
D: TRBD1
DNA: TGTGCCAGCAGCCAAGGGGACAGGGGCGGGGGAGCCAAAAACATTCAGTACTTC
CDR3: CASSQGDRGGGAKNIQYF

J: TRBJ2-1
V: TRBV19
size: .
D: TRBD2
DNA: TGTGCCAGTAGATCCGGGACTACTCATTACAATGAGCAGTTCTTC
CDR3: CASRSGTTHYNEQFF

J: TRBJ1-2
V: TRBV9
size: .
D: TRBD1
DNA: TGTGCCAGCAGCGCAGACAGGGTGGGTGGCTACACCTTC
CDR3: CASSADRVGGYTF

J: TRBJ2-7
V: TRBV19
size: .
D: TRBD2
DNA: TGTGCCAGTAGTCAACTAGCGGGAGGGTACGAGCAGTACTTC
CDR3: CASSQLAGGYEQYF

J: TRBJ1-5
V: TRBV6-2/TRBV6-3
size: .
D: .
DNA: TGTGCCAGCAGTTACGCCCCCACAGGGAAGGGCAATCAGCCCCAGCATTTT
CDR3: CASSYAPTGKGNQPQHF

J: TRBJ1-5
V: TRBV5-1
size: .
D: TRBD1
DNA: TGCGCCAGCAGCTTGGGGGGACAGACAATCAATCAGCCCCAGCATTTT
CDR3: CASSLGGQTINQPQHF

J: TRBJ2-1
V: TRBV5-6
size: .
D: TRBD2
DNA: TGTGCCAGCAGCTTGGAAAGGACTAGCGTGACCTACAATGAGCAGTTCTTC
CDR3: CASSLERTSVTYNEQFF

J: TRBJ1-1
V: TRBV2
size: .
D: .
DNA: TGTGCCAGCAGTGATAATGGGGACACCGAAGCTTTCTTT
CDR3: CASSDNGDTEAFF

J: TRBJ2-2
V: TRBV19
size: once
D: TRBD1
DNA: TGTGCCAGTAGTATCCGGGGACAGGGGGCTGTCGGGGAGCTGTTTTTT
CDR3: CASSIRGQGAVGELFF

J: TRBJ1-5
V: TRBV19
size: .
D: .
DNA: TGTGCCAGTAGTCAAACAGTTAATCAGCCCCAGCATTTT
CDR3: CASSQTVNQPQHF

J: TRBJ2-7
V: TRBV18
size: .
D: TRBD1
DNA: TGTGCCAGCTCATCCCAGATAACGACAGGGGGAGAGTCCTACGAGCAGTACTTC
CDR3: CASSSQITTGGESYEQYF

J: TRBJ2-1
V: TRBV6-5
size: .
D: TRBD2
DNA: TGTGCCAGCAGTCCGGGAGGGGTTACCGGGCAGTTCTTC
CDR3: CASSPGGVTGQFF

J: TRBJ1-2
V: TRBV3-1/TRBV3-2
size: .
D: TRBD1
DNA: TGTGCCAGCAGCCGAACAGGGGGCAGTGGCTACACCTTC
CDR3: CASSRTGGSGYTF

J: TRBJ2-1
V: TRBV13
size: .
D: .
DNA: TGTGCCAGCAGCCTTTCTATCGCGAGCTCCTACAATGAGCAGTTCTTC
CDR3: CASSLSIASSYNEQFF

J: TRBJ2-2
V: TRBV18
size: .
D: TRBD2
DNA: TGTGCCAGCTCACCGTCTAGCGGGGGGGCGAACACCGGGGAGCTGTTTTTT
CDR3: CASSPSSGGANTGELFF

J: TRBJ2-5
V: TRBV5-4
size: .
D: TRBD2
DNA: TGTGCCAGCAGCTCGATGGGGACTAGCGGGGTGGGCCAGACCCAGTACTTC
CDR3: CASSSMGTSGVGQTQYF

J: TRBJ1-1
V: TRBV30
size: .
D: .
DNA: TGTGCCTGGAGTAGGGGGAAAGGAACTGAAGCTTTCTTT
CDR3: CAWSRGKGTEAFF

J: TRBJ1-5
V: TRBV6-2/TRBV6-3
size: .
D: .
DNA: TGTGCCAGCAGCACCGGGTCCCAGCCCCAGCATTTT
CDR3: CASSTGSQPQHF

J: TRBJ2-1
V: TRBV14
size: .
D: .
DNA: TGTGCCAGCAGCCGAGTGGGCAGTCTTTACAATGAGCAGTTCTTC
CDR3: CASSRVGSLYNEQFF

J: TRBJ2-1
V: TRBV6-5
size: .
D: TRBD2
DNA: TGTGCCGGTAGCGGGGACCACTACAATGAGCAGTTCTTC
CDR3: CAGSGDHYNEQFF

J: TRBJ2-7
V: TRBV19
size: .
D: TRBD1
DNA: TGTGCCAGTAGTATCGTAGCAGGGGGAAGCTACGAGCAGTACTTC
CDR3: CASSIVAGGSYEQYF

J: TRBJ2-3
V: TRBV24-1
size: .
D: TRBD1
DNA: TGTGCCACCAGTGATGCGGACAGGGGGGAAGATACGCAGTATTTT
CDR3: CATSDADRGEDTQYF

J: TRBJ2-3
V: TRBV2
size: .
D: TRBD2
DNA: TGTGCCAGCAGGACCGGACTAGCGGGAAAACTGTATTTT
CDR3: CASRTGLAGKLYF

J: TRBJ1-3
V: TRBV7-2
size: .
D: .
DNA: TGTGCCAGCAGTCAGACACTCTCTGGAAACACCATATATTTT
CDR3: CASSQTLSGNTIYF

J: TRBJ2-3
V: TRBV2
size: .
D: TRBD2
DNA: TGTGCCAGCAGTGAGACTAGCGGGGGGATTGGCACAGATACGCAGTATTTT
CDR3: CASSETSGGIGTDTQYF

J: TRBJ1-2
V: TRBV19
size: .
D: .
DNA: TGTGCCAGTAGTAGAAAGGACAGAGAGAACTATGGCTACACCTTC
CDR3: CASSRKDRENYGYTF

J: TRBJ2-7
V: TRBV20-1
size: .
D: TRBD2
DNA: TGCAGTGCTAGTCCGGGACTAAGGATCAGTGACGAGCAGTACTTC
CDR3: CSASPGLRISDEQYF

J: TRBJ2-5
V: TRBV7-2
size: once
D: TRBD2
DNA: TGTGCCAGCAGCTTAGCGGGAGGGGCGGAGACCCAGTACTTC
CDR3: CASSLAGGAETQYF

J: TRBJ2-3
V: TRBV7-9
size: few
D: .
DNA: TGTGCCAGCAGCTTAGCCGGAGGGGATACGCAGTATTTT
CDR3: CASSLAGGDTQYF

J: TRBJ1-1
V: TRBV7-2
size: .
D: .
DNA: TGTGCCAGCAGCCCGAGTGGGGGGGCGGTTGAAGCTTTCTTT
CDR3: CASSPSGGAVEAFF

J: TRBJ1-5
V: TRBV29-1
size: .
D: .
DNA: TGCAGCGTTGAATTGAGTAGCAATCAGCCCCAGCATTTT
CDR3: CSVELSSNQPQHF

J: TRBJ2-2
V: TRBV6-1
size: .
D: TRBD1
DNA: TGTGCCAGCAGGGGGACAGTCAACACCGGGGAGCTGTTTTTT
CDR3: CASRGTVNTGELFF

J: TRBJ1-4
V: TRBV6-5
size: .
D: TRBD1
DNA: TGTGCCAGCAGTTACTCGGGCACAGGGGGTAATGAAAAACTGTTTTTT
CDR3: CASSYSGTGGNEKLFF

J: TRBJ1-2
V: TRBV23-1
size: .
D: TRBD1
DNA: TGCGCCAGCAGTCAAGGACAGGGCTTCTATGGCTACACCTTC
CDR3: CASSQGQGFYGYTF

J: TRBJ2-5
V: TRBV3-1/TRBV3-2
size: .
D: TRBD2
DNA: TGTGCCAGCGGGTCCGTGGGGGGGGGAGAGACCCAGTACTTC
CDR3: CASGSVGGGETQYF

J: TRBJ2-4
V: TRBV19
size: .
D: .
DNA: TGTGCCAGTAGTATATCCGGAGCCAAAAACATTCAGTACTTC
CDR3: CASSISGAKNIQYF